The source of this T cell receptor (beta chain) is a study of identical twins. TCRdb processed the 5' RACE reads anew with MiXCR; each CDR3 protein has one entry. The table lists about 530,000 distinct CDR3 sequences, under 25% of them singletons. In its sample, this clonotype was seen a few times. The antigen remains unidentified. Study-level results: Sequences that were beta out-of-frame showed weaker excess twin sharing.

V shed 2 bases, J shed 8 bases, and the junction held 9 bases outside the gene matches. The CDR3 covers 15 residues. Germline CDR1 and CDR2: SQVTM and ANQGSEA. This sample also belongs to another study, concerning yellow fever vaccine responses in identical twins.

Sequencing input: CD4+ T cells sorted from blood. This receptor was identified in a woman between 18 and 29 years old in good health. This chain joins TRBV29-1 and TRBJ2-1, with 10 nucleotides matching TRBD1. In nucleotides, the CDR3 is TGCAGCGTTGAAACTCGACAGGGGGCGCCCGATGAGCAGTTCTTC. This translates into CSVETRQGAPDEQFF.